This T cell receptor beta chain was sequenced in a study of siplizumab effects on memory and regulatory T cells. Study findings and constraints: Mappable alloreactive CD4+ clones averaged approximately 69% Treg-derived with siplizumab versus 26.9% in controls. Proliferating Tregs taken from siplizumab cultures were not shown to have a confirmed suppressive function.

The trim removed 4 bases at V and 7 bases at J, leaving 9 bases unmatched. The germline gives CDR1 MGHRA, CDR2 YSYEKL. CDR3 length: 15 amino acids. This clone was observed a single time. Its cognate antigen is unknown. Repertoires were generated with immunoSEQ multiplex PCR, while TCRdb's copy carries only in-frame clones and drops some. The data hold roughly 40,000 clones, with around 89% observed a single time. The receptor comes from a human donor in good health. The chain has TRBV4-1 and TRBJ1-4, with 7 bases that match TRBD1. The source material was naive CD4+ T cells sorted from blood. CDR3 nucleotide sequence: TGCGCCAGCAGCCCCTCGGGGGCAGGGGGTGAAAAACTGTTTTTT. The encoded protein is CASSPSGAGGEKLFF.